What follows describes a single T cell receptor (beta chain). Its antigen is not identified. Construction of the TCRbeta library involved unique molecular identifiers. TCRdb re-called the PCR reads through MiXCR, storing one row per CDR3 protein. The sample has a few hundred thousand distinct CDR3 sequences; roughly two fifths are singletons. Germline V gene sequence: CDR1 MNHNS, CDR2 SASEGT. The CDR3 runs 13 residues. Trimming removed 5 bases from V and 1 base from J, with 9 bases in between. This entry belongs to a study of T-cell reconstitution after alpha-beta-depleted transplantation in children. The study's findings and limits: It was surviving recipient T cells and thymic progenitors that gave some patients high TCRbeta diversity at day 60. There were reportedly several hundred expanded graft clones from which alpha-beta T cells came about two months after transplant. T-cell numbers and diversity one year post-transplant derived largely from freshly generated T cells.

The sample here was PBMCs, taken before TCRalphabeta/CD19-depleted stem cell transplant. V and J are TRBV6-1 and TRBJ2-7; D is ambiguous. The clonotype was recovered from a girl aged 2-9 years with aplastic anemia, due to receive a stem cell transplant. The CDR3 sequence is CASSRLPSYEQYF. The CDR3 DNA reads as TGTGCCAGCAGTCGCCTGCCGTCCTACGAGCAGTACTTC.